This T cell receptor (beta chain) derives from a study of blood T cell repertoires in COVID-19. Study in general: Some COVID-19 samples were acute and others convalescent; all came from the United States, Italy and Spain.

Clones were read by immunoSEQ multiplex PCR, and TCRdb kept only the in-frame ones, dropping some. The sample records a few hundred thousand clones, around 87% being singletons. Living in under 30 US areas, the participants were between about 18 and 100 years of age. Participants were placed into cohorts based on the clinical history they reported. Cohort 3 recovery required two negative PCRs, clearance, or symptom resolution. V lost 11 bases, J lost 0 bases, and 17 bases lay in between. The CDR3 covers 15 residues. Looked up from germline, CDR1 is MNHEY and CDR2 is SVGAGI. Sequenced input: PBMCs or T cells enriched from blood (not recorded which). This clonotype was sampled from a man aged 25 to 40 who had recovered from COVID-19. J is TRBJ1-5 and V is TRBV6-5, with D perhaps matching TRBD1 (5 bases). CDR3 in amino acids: CACDRGFPSNQPQHF. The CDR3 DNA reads TGTGCCTGCGACAGAGGTTTTCCTAGCAATCAGCCCCAGCATTTT.